The 5 T cell receptor beta chains below come from one sample, sequenced in a study of blood T cell repertoires in COVID-19. The protocol was immunoSEQ multiplex PCR, while the TCRdb copy is restricted to in-frame clones and leaves out a portion. The top ten hold more than 1.4% of the sample, which has 390,000 or so clones, 80% to 90% seen once. The specimen sequenced was peripheral blood. These receptor sequences come from a woman in her 30s with active or convalescent COVID-19.

The genes are TRBV18 and TRBJ1-1; the D gene is possibly TRBD1 (6 bases). Trimming removed 3 bases at V and 2 bases at J, with 13 bases between. Looked up from germline, CDR1 is KGHSH and CDR2 is LQKENI. CDR3 length: 15 amino acids. CDR3 coding DNA: TGTGCCAGCTCACCGAGAGGGGGGGGAAACACTGAAGCTTTCTTT. Translation gives CASSPRGGGNTEAFF.

The chain links TRBV7-9 to TRBJ2-7, with unresolved D. V lost 3 bases to trimming and J lost 5 bases, with 11 bases between them. This CDR3 comprises 13 residues. CDR1 and CDR2 (germline): SEHNR, FQNEAQ (reference sequence). CDR3 sequence (DNA): TGTGCCAGCAGCTTTTTAAGCTTCCACGAGCAGTACTTC. This encodes CASSFLSFHEQYF.

This clone was seen more than once but under ten times. The chain employs TRBV19 and TRBJ1-6, with TRBD1 matching 9 bases. Unmatched junction bases numbered 10, after V lost 2 bases and J lost 8 bases. This CDR3 is built from 17 residues. The V gene's germline CDR1 is LNHDA and CDR2 SQIVND (reference sequence). In nucleotides, the CDR3 is TGTGCCAGTAGTATATCTACAGGGGGCGGCCCGGATTCACCCCTCCACTTT. Amino acids: CASSISTGGGPDSPLHF. Full variable domain (rest looked up from reference TRBV19 and TRBJ1-6): DGGITQSPKYLFRKEGQNVTLSCEQNLNHDAMYWYRQDPGQGLRLIYYSQIVNDFQKGDIAEGYSVSREKKESFPLTVTSAQKNPTAFYLCASSISTGGGPDSPLHFGNGTRLTVT.

The CDR3 DNA reads as TGTGCCAGCGCCCGACGGGGTCGGGACACTGAAGCTTTCTTT. This gives the protein CASARRGRDTEAFF. The chain combines TRBV3-1 (or the pseudogene TRBV3-2) with TRBJ1-1; D unclear. V was trimmed by 8 bases and J by 3 bases, leaving 16 bases between them. Germline V lookup: CDR1 LGHDT, CDR2 YNNKEL (reference sequence). The CDR3 has 14 amino acids.

The chain is built from TRBV6-1 and TRBJ1-1, with a weak D call TRBD1 (5 bases). V lost 0 bases to trimming and J lost 1 base, with 6 bases between them. Germline CDR1 is MNHNS and CDR2 is SASEGT. This CDR3 is built from 14 residues. CDR3 region: CASSEAGGNTEAFF. DNA for the CDR3: TGTGCCAGCAGTGAAGCGGGGGGGAACACTGAAGCTTTCTTT.